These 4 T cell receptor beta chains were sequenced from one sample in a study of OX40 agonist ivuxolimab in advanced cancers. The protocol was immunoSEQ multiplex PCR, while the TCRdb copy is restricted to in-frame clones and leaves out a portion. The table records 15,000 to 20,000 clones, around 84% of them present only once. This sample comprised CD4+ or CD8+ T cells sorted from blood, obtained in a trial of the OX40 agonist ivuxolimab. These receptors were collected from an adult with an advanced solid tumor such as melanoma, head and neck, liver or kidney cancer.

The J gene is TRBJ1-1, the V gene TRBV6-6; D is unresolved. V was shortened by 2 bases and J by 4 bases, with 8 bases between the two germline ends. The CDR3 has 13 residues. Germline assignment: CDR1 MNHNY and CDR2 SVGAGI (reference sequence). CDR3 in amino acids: CASSYEGGTEAFF. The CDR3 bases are TGTGCCAGCAGTTACGAGGGCGGCACTGAAGCTTTCTTT.

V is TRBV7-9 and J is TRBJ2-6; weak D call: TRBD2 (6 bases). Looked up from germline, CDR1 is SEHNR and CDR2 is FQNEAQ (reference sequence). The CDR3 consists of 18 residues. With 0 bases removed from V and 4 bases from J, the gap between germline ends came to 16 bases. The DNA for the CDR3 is TGTGCCAGCAGCTTAGCGTCGGCAGGGAGGAACGGGGCCAACGTCCTGACTTTC. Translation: CASSLASAGRNGANVLTF.

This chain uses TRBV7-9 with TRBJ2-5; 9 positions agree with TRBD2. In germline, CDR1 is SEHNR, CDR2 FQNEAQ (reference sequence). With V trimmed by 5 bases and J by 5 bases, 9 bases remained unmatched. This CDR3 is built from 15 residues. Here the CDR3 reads CASSPGSGGWETQYF. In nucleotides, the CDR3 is TGTGCCAGCAGCCCGGGTAGCGGGGGCTGGGAGACCCAGTACTTC.

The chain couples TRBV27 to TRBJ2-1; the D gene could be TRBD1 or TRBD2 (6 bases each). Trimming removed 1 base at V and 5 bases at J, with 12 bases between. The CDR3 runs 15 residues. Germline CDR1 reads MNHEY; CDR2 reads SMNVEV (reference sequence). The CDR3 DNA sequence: TGTGCCAGCAGTTTATTCGGGGGCCCGAACAATGAGCAGTTCTTC. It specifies CASSLFGGPNNEQFF.